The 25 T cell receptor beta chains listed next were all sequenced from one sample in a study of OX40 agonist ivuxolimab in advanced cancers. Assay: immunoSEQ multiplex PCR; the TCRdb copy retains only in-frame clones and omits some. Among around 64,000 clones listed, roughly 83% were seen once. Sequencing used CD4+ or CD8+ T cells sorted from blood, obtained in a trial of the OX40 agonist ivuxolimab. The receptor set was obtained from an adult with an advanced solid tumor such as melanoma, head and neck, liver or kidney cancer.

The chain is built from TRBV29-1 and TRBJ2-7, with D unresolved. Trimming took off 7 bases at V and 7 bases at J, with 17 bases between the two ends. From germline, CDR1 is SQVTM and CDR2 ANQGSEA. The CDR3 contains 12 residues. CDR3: CSAGFSDGEQYF. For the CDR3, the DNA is TGCAGCGCTGGGTTTTCGGACGGGGAGCAGTACTTC.

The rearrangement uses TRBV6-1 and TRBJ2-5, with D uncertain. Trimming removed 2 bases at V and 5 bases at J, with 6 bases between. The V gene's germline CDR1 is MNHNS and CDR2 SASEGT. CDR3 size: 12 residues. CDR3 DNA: TGTGCCAGCAGTGAAATGAGGGAGACCCAGTACTTC. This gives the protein CASSEMRETQYF.

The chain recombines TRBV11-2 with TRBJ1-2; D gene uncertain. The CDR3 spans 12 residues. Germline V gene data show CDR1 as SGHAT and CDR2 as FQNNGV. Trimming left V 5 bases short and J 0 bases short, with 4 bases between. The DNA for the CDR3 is TGTGCCAGCAGCATTGCTAACTATGGCTACACCTTC. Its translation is CASSIANYGYTF.

The DNA of the CDR3 is TGTGCCAGCAGTGAGAGTCTAGCGGGAGTCAATGAGCAGTTCTTC. This encodes CASSESLAGVNEQFF. The chain carries TRBV2 and TRBJ2-1; 10 bases map to TRBD2. This CDR3 comprises 15 residues. V lost 3 bases, J lost 6 bases, and 5 bases stayed unmatched. CDR1 SNHLY and CDR2 FYNNEI come from the germline V gene.

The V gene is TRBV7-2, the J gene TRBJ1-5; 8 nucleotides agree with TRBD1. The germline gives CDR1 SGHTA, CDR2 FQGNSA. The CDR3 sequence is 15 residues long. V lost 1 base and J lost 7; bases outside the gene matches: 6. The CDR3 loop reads CASSLDTGGGQPQHF. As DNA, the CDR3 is TGTGCCAGCAGCTTAGACACAGGGGGAGGCCAGCCCCAGCATTTT.

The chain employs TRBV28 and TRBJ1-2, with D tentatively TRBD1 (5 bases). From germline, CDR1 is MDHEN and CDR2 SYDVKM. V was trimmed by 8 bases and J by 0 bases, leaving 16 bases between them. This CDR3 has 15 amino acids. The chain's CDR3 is CASQDTVLANYGYTF. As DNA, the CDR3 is TGTGCCAGCCAGGACACAGTCTTAGCTAACTATGGCTACACCTTC.

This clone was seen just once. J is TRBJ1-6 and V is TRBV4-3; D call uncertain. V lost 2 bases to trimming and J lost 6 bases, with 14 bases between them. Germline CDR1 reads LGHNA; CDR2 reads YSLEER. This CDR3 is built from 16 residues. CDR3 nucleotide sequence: TGCGCCAGCAGCCAACGATGGCCTGTAGGTAATTCACCCCTCCACTTT. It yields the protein CASSQRWPVGNSPLHF.

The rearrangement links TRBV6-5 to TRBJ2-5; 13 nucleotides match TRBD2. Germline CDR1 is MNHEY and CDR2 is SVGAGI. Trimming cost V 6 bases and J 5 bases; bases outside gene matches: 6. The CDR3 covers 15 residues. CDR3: CASRRTSGGFETQYF. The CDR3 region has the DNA TGTGCCAGCAGGCGGACTAGCGGGGGATTTGAGACCCAGTACTTC.

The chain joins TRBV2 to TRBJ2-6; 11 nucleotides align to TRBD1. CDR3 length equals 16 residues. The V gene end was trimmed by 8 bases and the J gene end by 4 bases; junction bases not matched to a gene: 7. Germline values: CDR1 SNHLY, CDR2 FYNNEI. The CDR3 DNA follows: TGTGCCAGCCGGGACAGGGGGTCGGCCGGGGCCAACGTCCTGACTTTC. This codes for CASRDRGSAGANVLTF. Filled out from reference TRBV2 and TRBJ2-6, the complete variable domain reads EPEVTQTPSHQVTQMGQEVILRCVPISNHLYFYWYRQILGQKVEFLVSFYNNEISEKSEIFDDQFSVERPDGSNFTLKIRSTKLEDSAMYFCASRDRGSAGANVLTFGAGSRLTVL.

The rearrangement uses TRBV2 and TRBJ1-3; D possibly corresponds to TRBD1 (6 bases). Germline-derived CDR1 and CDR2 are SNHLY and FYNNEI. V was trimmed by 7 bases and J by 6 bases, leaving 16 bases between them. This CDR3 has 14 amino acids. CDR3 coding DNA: TGTGCCAGCAAAGATAGGACAGCGGAAAACACCATATATTTT. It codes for CASKDRTAENTIYF.

The CDR3 sequence is CASGLGGRNTEAFF. The CDR3 DNA is TGTGCTAGTGGTTTGGGCGGTAGGAACACTGAAGCTTTCTTT. The J gene is TRBJ1-1, the V gene TRBV12-5, with D unresolved. V dropped 1 base and J dropped 1 base, with 7 bases sitting between them. The CDR3 consists of 14 residues. Germline V CDR1 and CDR2: LGHNT, FRNRAP.

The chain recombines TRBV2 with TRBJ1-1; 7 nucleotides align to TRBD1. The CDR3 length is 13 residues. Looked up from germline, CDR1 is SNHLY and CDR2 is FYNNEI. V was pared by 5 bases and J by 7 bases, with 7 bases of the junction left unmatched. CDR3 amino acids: CASSQDRAGEAFF. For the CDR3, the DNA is TGTGCCAGCAGTCAAGACAGGGCGGGTGAAGCTTTCTTT.

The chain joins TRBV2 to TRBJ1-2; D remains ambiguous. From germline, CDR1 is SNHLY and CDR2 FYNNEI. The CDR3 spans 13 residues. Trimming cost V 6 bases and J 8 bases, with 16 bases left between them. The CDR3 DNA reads TGTGCCAGCAGCATTACCTCCCGGCGGGGCTACACCTTC. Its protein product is CASSITSRRGYTF.

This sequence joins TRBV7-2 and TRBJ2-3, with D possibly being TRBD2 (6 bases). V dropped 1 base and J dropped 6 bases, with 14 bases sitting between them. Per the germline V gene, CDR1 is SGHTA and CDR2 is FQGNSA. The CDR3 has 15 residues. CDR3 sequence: CASSLDGLGRDTQYF. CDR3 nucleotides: TGTGCCAGCAGCTTAGACGGACTGGGGAGGGATACGCAGTATTTT. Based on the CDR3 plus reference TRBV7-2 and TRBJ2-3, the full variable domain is GAGVSQSPSNKVTEKGKDVELRCDPISGHTALYWYRQSLGQGLEFLIYFQGNSAPDKSGLPSDRFSAERTGGSVSTLTIQRTQQEDSAVYLCASSLDGLGRDTQYFGPGTRLTVL.

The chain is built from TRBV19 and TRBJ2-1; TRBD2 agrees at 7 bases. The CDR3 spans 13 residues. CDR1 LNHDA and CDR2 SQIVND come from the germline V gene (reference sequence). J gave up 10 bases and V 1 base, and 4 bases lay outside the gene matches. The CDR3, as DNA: TGTGCCAGTAGTATAGCCCTAGCGGAAGAGCAGTTCTTC. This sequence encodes CASSIALAEEQFF.

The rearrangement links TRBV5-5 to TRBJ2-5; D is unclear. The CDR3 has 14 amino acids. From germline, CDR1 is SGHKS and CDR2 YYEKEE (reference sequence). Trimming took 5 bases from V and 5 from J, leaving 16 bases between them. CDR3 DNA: TGTGCCAGCAGTTTCGGATACGGCGGCGAGACCCAGTACTTC. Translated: CASSFGYGGETQYF.

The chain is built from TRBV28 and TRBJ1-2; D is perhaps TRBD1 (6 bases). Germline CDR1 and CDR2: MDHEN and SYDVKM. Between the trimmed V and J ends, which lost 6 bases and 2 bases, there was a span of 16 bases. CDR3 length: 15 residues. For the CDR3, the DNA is TGTGCCAGCAGGCCGGGACACCTGCTAAACTATGGCTACACCTTC. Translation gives CASRPGHLLNYGYTF.

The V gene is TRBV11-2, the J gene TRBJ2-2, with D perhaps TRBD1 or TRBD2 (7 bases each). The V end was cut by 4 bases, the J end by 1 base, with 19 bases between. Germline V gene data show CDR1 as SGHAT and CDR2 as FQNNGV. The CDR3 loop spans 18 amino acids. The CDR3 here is CASSSRTGWGGNTGELFF. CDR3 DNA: TGTGCCAGCAGCTCCCGGACAGGCTGGGGGGGGAACACCGGGGAGCTGTTTTTT.

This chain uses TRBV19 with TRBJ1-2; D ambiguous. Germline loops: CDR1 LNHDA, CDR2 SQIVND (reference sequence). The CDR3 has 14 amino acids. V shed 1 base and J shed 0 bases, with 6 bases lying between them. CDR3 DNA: TGTGCCAGTAGTATAGCCAGAGCTAACTATGGCTACACCTTC. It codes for CASSIARANYGYTF.

The CDR3 protein is CASRPLGSSGQETQYF. In DNA form, the CDR3 reads TGCGCCAGCCGCCCCCTGGGGTCAAGTGGGCAAGAGACCCAGTACTTC. The chain joins TRBV5-1 to TRBJ2-5; D not certain. V lost 7 bases and J lost 2, with 21 bases in between. From germline, CDR1 is SGHRS and CDR2 YFSETQ. This CDR3 region has 16 residues.

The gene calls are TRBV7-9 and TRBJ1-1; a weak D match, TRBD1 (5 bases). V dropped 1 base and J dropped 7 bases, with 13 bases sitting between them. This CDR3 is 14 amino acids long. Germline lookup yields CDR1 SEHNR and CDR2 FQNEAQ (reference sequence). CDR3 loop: CASSLGRGQGEAFF. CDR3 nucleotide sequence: TGTGCCAGCAGCTTAGGCCGGGGTCAGGGTGAAGCTTTCTTT.

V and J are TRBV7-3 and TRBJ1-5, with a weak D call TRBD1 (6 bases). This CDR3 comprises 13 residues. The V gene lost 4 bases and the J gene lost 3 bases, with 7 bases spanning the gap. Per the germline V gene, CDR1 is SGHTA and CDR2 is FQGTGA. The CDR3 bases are TGTGCCAGCAGCTCGGGGGCCAATCAGCCCCAGCATTTT. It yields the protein CASSSGANQPQHF.

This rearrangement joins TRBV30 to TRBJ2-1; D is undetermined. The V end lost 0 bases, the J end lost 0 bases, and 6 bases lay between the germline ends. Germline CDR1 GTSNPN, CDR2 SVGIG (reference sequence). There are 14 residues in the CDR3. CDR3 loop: CAWSVGTSYNEQFF. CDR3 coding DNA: TGTGCCTGGAGTGTTGGAACCTCCTACAATGAGCAGTTCTTC.

The CDR3: CASSLGAAARRYF. DNA of the CDR3: TGTGCCAGCAGCTTGGGGGCGGCCGCCCGTCGGTACTTC. The V call is TRBV5-4, the J call TRBJ2-7; D gene ambiguous. The germline V gene has CDR1 SGHNT and CDR2 YYREEE (reference sequence). The CDR3 contains 13 residues. Trimming took off 0 bases at V and 12 bases at J, with 16 bases between the two ends.

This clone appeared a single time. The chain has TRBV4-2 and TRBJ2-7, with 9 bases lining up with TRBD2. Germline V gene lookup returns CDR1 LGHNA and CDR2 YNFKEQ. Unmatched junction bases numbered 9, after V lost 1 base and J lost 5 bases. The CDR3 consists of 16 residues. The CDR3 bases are TGTGCCAGCAGCCAAGCGCGAGCGGGGGGCTTAGACGAGCAGTACTTC. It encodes CASSQARAGGLDEQYF.